This T cell receptor (beta chain) is from a study of pediatric ulcerative colitis. Findings and limits, study-wide: Substantially fewer templates came from a couple of patients' blood samples. Total lymphocyte DNA, not sorted subsets, was the template.

The V gene end was trimmed by 2 bases and the J gene end by 6 bases; junction bases not matched to a gene: 2. Germline CDR1 reads SGHTA; CDR2 reads FQGTGA. The length of the CDR3 is 15 residues. Method: immunoSEQ multiplex PCR; TCRdb's copy keeps in-frame clones and lacks some. The data contain 15,000 to 20,000 clones, nearly 80% of them singletons. Rectal tissue came from one to two pinch biopsies taken at colonoscopy. This clone came up once. Antigen unknown. V is TRBV7-3 and J is TRBJ2-5, with TRBD2 matching 14 bases. The receptor comes from a boy between 10 and 17 years old who was a control in a study of pediatric ulcerative colitis. What was sequenced was gut tissue. This CDR3 is CASSLGLAGGQTQYF. The CDR3 bases are TGTGCCAGCAGCTTAGGACTAGCGGGAGGCCAGACCCAGTACTTC.